A selection of T cell receptor beta chains follows, all from one sample in a study of cytomegalovirus exposure and HLA in healthy donors. Generated by immunoSEQ multiplex PCR, the TCRdb table keeps only in-frame clones and is missing some. Of about 160,000 clones listed, 82% are singletons. Sequenced material: PBMCs. These receptors came from a middle-aged man in good health and CMV-seropositive. Each CDR3 is given without its conserved first and last residue. Fields, in order: clone size, V gene, CDR3 length, J gene, CDR3 protein. For some rows the clone size is stated as once, few or many, or as a class when expanded; others skip it.

>once|TRBV28|12|TRBJ2-7
ATSTGPPSYEQY
>few|TRBV6-1|13|TRBJ1-1
ASSEGASRITEAF
>.|TRBV7-2|13|TRBJ1-5
ASSRLGQGNQPQH
>.|TRBV19|14|TRBJ1-5
ASSIFTVYSNQPQH
>once|TRBV2|15|TRBJ2-5
ASSGLAGGPLQETQY
>.|TRBV29-1|13|TRBJ2-7
SAGSGGTISYEQY
>.|TRBV19|16|TRBJ2-1
ASGRTNRGGGFYNEQF
>.|TRBV11-3|12|TRBJ2-1
ASSLAEHTSVQF
>.|TRBV30|12|TRBJ2-4
AWSSKRDIYIQY
>.|TRBV2|12|TRBJ2-5
ASRAGQGQETQY
>.|TRBV18|14|TRBJ2-7
ASSPLSSGSSYEQY
>.|TRBV6-1|13|TRBJ1-4
ASTEKLATNEKLF
>.|TRBV18|13|TRBJ1-4
ASSFRQGKDEKLF
>.|TRBV19|12|TRBJ2-3
ASRSGGTPDTQY
>once|TRBV5-1|13|TRBJ2-7
ASSLEAGVGYEQY
>.|TRBV5-5|13|TRBJ2-1
ASSSTSGSYNEQF
>.|TRBV28|12|TRBJ1-2
ASSLPDYSYGYT
>.|TRBV5-6|12|TRBJ2-5
ASSLVSGGETQY
>.|TRBV11-2|13|TRBJ1-1
ASSLGPTGNTEAF
>.|TRBV5-6|12|TRBJ1-1
ASSLSGGYTEAF
>.|TRBV6-6|14|TRBJ2-1
ASSSRQGAPYNEQF
>.|TRBV27|14|TRBJ2-5
ASSLRGLAPRRTQY
>.|TRBV16|12|TRBJ1-2
ASSLGQGHRGYT
>.|TRBV13|12|TRBJ2-7
ASSETGLSYEQY
>few|TRBV18|11|TRBJ1-1
ASSTTGSTEAF
>.|TRBV7-9|11|TRBJ2-7
ASSPAASYEQY
>.|TRBV14|13|TRBJ2-5
ASSRPGQEGETQY
>.|TRBV30|13|TRBJ2-7
AWSARRDVSYEQY
>.|TRBV9|17|TRBJ2-7
ASSVGTGTSGRAMDEQY
>.|TRBV6-1|12|TRBJ1-2
ASHPRGPYYGYT
>.|TRBV7-2|12|TRBJ2-5
ASSLALDGETQY
>.|TRBV19|11|TRBJ1-5
ASSSVGNQPQH
>.|TRBV15|12|TRBJ2-7
ATSTAGLAYEQY
>.|TRBV28|12|TRBJ1-5
ASSFDRINQPQH
>.|TRBV11-2|10|TRBJ2-5
ASSLLAETQY
>.|TRBV5-1|11|TRBJ2-7
ASRGPLTYEQY
>.|TRBV7-2|13|TRBJ2-7
ASSSPGLAAFGQY
>few|TRBV30|14|TRBJ1-1
AWSSGTGGFVTEAF
>.|TRBV29-1|13|TRBJ2-5
SVQQGLTGLETQY
>.|TRBV9|15|TRBJ2-1
ASSVPVTGAGGNEQF